What follows is one T cell receptor (beta chain) and its context. The data originate from a study of identical twins. The ends were cut back, 6 bases at V and 6 bases at J, with 14 bases in the middle. CDR3 length: 13 residues. Germline CDR1 and CDR2: SGHDT and YYEEEE. Each CDR3 protein gets one entry after TCRdb re-called the 5' RACE reads with MiXCR. The repertoire holds 200,000 to 250,000 distinct CDR3 sequences, with more than 6.5% as singletons. In addition, the sample was reused for a study of yellow fever vaccine responses in identical twins.

This TCR came from a woman aged 18-35 years in good health. The chain carries TRBV5-6 and TRBJ2-3; a weak D match, TRBD1 (6 bases). The sample taken for sequencing was memory (CD45RO+) T cells sorted from blood. The CDR3 spells CASKSRGVDTQYF. CDR3 sequence (DNA): TGTGCCAGCAAATCCAGGGGTGTGGATACGCAGTATTTT. The whole variable domain, remainder taken from reference TRBV5-6 and TRBJ2-3, is DAGVTQSPTHLIKTRGQQVTLRCSPKSGHDTVSWYQQALGQGPQFIFQYYEEEERQRGNFPDRFSGHQFPNYSSELNVNALLLGDSALYLCASKSRGVDTQYFGPGTRLTVL.